This T cell receptor beta chain was captured by sequencing in a study of a mutant IDH1 vaccine in newly diagnosed glioma. Study at large: The treated group averaged approximately 42 years old and was roughly 62% male, roughly 40% female.

The protocol was immunoSEQ multiplex PCR, while the TCRdb copy is restricted to in-frame clones and leaves out a portion. This repertoire shows approximately 52,000 clones, 70% to 80% found once; its top ten account for around 1.9%. Whole-study findings and limits: The authors found pseudoprogression apparently unrelated to changes in top peripheral T cell clonotypes. Among all patients, vaccine-induced immune responses occurred in 93.3%.

Concerning this clone itself: Its antigen is currently unknown.

Germline assignment: CDR1 SQVTM and CDR2 ANQGSEA. Trimming stripped 7 bases from V and 4 bases from J, with 13 bases between. CDR3 length: 12 amino acids. Regarding time point: baseline, week 1 (first vaccination visit). Indicated treatment: pre-vaccination baseline after standard-of-care therapy. Each tumor in the donors was a new WHO grade 3 or 4 astrocytoma, IDH1-mutant and ATRX-lost. This material consisted of PBMCs, taken from a glioma patient treated with radiotherapy, temozolomide or both. V is TRBV29-1 and J is TRBJ2-5, with TRBD2 as a possible D gene (5 bases). This TCR came from a woman in her thirties or forties with glioma. This CDR3 is CSAPVGRETQYF. DNA for the CDR3: TGCAGCGCCCCGGTGGGGAGAGAGACCCAGTACTTC.